These 12 T cell receptor beta chains came from one sample sequenced in a study of siplizumab effects on memory and regulatory T cells. Using immunoSEQ multiplex PCR, the repertoire was profiled, and TCRdb retains in-frame clones only, with some absent. In the table there are around 2,900 clones, 55% to 65% of which are singletons. Sequenced input: TEMRA CD8+ T cells sorted from blood. The subset is: unstimulated CD8+ CD45RA+ effector memory T cells. All receptors come from a human donor in good health.

This chain links TRBV4-1 with TRBJ2-5, with D unclear. In germline, CDR1 is MGHRA, CDR2 YSYEKL. The CDR3 loop spans 11 amino acids. V gave up 3 bases and J gave up 3 bases, with 2 bases separating them. The CDR3 DNA reads TGCGCCAGCAGCCAGGAAGAGACCCAGTACTTC. Translation: CASSQEETQYF.

This clone was detected only a few times. Here the CDR3 DNA reads TGTGCCAGCAGCCCATGGACAGGGGCGAAGTACGAGCAGTACTTC. Translating gives CASSPWTGAKYEQYF. V is TRBV7-2 and J is TRBJ2-7; 9 bases align to TRBD1. V shed 5 bases and J 4 bases; nucleotides not matched to a gene: 9. The CDR3 spans 15 residues. From germline, CDR1 is SGHTA and CDR2 FQGNSA.

By share, this clone ranks as medium-sized. One end of the junction fails to match germline, which may point to a read error. The same CDR3 can be traced to other DNA sequences in this sample. This chain links TRBV5-8 with TRBJ2-1, with no clear D. The CDR3 totals 16 residues. CDR1 and CDR2 from the germline V gene are SGHTS and YDEGEE. The chain's CDR3 is CASSQEAQSSYNEQFF. CDR3 coding DNA: TGCGCCAGCAGCCAAGAGGCCCAGAGCTCCTACAATGAGCAGTTCTTC. Full variable domain (remainder filled in from reference TRBV5-8 and TRBJ2-1): EAGVTQSPTHLIKTRGQQATLRCSPISGHTSVYWYQQALGLGLQFLLWYDEGEERNRGNFPPRFSGRQFPNYSSELNVNALELEDSALYLCASSQEAQSSYNEQFFGPGTRLTVL.

In its sample, this clone ranks as medium-sized (0.01 to 0.1%). The chain is built from TRBV27 and TRBJ2-7; TRBD2 matches at 7 bases. The germline CDR1 and CDR2 sequences are MNHEY and SMNVEV (reference sequence). This CDR3 is 15 amino acids long. V gave up 5 bases and J gave up 2 bases; unmatched junction bases: 9. The CDR3 region is CASSTYLGGAYEQYF. The DNA of the CDR3 is TGTGCCAGCAGTACCTATTTGGGGGGGGCCTACGAGCAGTACTTC.

The genes are TRBV27 and TRBJ2-7, with 10 bases identical to TRBD2. Trimming took 10 bases from V and 0 from J; bases not matched to a gene: 3. Germline values: CDR1 MNHEY, CDR2 SMNVEV (reference sequence). This CDR3 contains 13 residues. CDR3 nucleotide sequence: TGTGCCATTAGGACTAGCGGCTCCTACGAGCAGTACTTC. Its protein is CAIRTSGSYEQYF.

The chain couples TRBV18 to TRBJ1-5; perhaps TRBD1 as D (6 bases). The CDR3 length is 13 residues. The V end was cut by 3 bases, the J end by 15 bases, with 18 bases between. In germline, CDR1 is KGHSH, CDR2 LQKENI. CDR3 amino acids: CASSPRWTARWHF. Here the CDR3 DNA reads TGTGCCAGCTCACCGAGGTGGACAGCTCGCTGGCATTTT.

The rearrangement uses TRBV4-2 and TRBJ2-5, with D possibly called TRBD1 or TRBD2 (6 bases each). This CDR3 has 17 amino acids. V was cut by 1 base and J by 0 bases, with 15 bases left in between. The germline gives CDR1 LGHNA, CDR2 YNFKEQ. The CDR3 DNA is TGTGCCAGCAGCCAAGCTCTAAGGGGGAGGTACCAAGAGACCCAGTACTTC. Residues: CASSQALRGRYQETQYF.

The V gene is TRBV11-1, the J gene TRBJ1-1; no firm D call. CDR3 length: 14 amino acids. The germline gives CDR1 SGHAT, CDR2 FQDESV (reference sequence). Trimming stripped 5 bases from V and 3 bases from J, with 13 bases between. The CDR3 nucleotides read TGTGCCAGCAGCCCCCGCCGGTTGGACACTGAAGCTTTCTTT. Protein sequence: CASSPRRLDTEAFF.

This clone showed up just a few times. This chain connects TRBV19 to TRBJ2-1; a possible D gene is TRBD2 (5 bases). CDR1 and CDR2 from the germline V gene are LNHDA and SQIVND (reference sequence). The V and J ends lost 3 bases and 5 bases respectively, with 11 bases between them. The CDR3 extends over 14 amino acids. CDR3 region: CASSIGDYHNEQFF. The CDR3 DNA follows: TGTGCCAGTAGTATTGGTGACTATCACAATGAGCAGTTCTTC.

The V gene is TRBV7-9, the J gene TRBJ1-1; D is ambiguous. The germline gives CDR1 SEHNR, CDR2 FQNEAQ (reference sequence). V shed 5 bases and J shed 2 bases, with 12 bases lying between them. This CDR3 has 14 amino acids. The CDR3 nucleotides read TGTGCCAGCAGCAAAGGATGGGTTAACACTGAAGCTTTCTTT. As protein: CASSKGWVNTEAFF.

This rearrangement joins TRBV5-1 to TRBJ2-5; D may match TRBD1 or TRBD2 (5 bases each). V gave up 4 bases and J gave up 4 bases, with 14 bases separating them. CDR1 is SGHRS and CDR2 is YFSETQ in the germline V gene. The CDR3 contains 14 residues. CDR3 sequence reads: CASSLKGPRETQYF. DNA for the CDR3: TGCGCCAGCAGCCTGAAGGGACCGCGAGAGACCCAGTACTTC.

The J gene is TRBJ2-1, the V gene TRBV6-6; D unresolved. CDR1 is MNHNY, CDR2 SVGAGI, per germline (reference sequence). V lost 2 bases and J 5 bases, leaving 10 bases between the germline ends. This CDR3 is 14 amino acids long. The CDR3 nucleotides read TGTGCCAGCAGTTACCCTGGCGGAGACAATGAGCAGTTCTTC. Encoded protein: CASSYPGGDNEQFF.